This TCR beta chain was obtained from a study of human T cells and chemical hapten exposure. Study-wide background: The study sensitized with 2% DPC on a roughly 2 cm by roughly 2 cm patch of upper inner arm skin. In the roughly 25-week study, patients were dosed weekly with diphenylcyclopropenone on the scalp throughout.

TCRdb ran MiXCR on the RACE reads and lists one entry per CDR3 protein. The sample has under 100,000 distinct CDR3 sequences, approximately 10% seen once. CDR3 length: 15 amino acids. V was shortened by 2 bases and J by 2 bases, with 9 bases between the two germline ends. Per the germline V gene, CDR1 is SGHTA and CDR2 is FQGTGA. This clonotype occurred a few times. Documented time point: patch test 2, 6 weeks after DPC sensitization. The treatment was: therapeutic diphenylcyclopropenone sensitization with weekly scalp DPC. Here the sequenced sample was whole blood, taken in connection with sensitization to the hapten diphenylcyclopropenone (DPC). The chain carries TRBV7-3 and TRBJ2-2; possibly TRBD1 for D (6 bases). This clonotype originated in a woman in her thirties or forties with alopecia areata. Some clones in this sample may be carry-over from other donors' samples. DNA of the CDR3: TGTGCCAGCAGCTTAGGGACACATAACACCGGGGAGCTGTTTTTT. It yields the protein CASSLGTHNTGELFF.